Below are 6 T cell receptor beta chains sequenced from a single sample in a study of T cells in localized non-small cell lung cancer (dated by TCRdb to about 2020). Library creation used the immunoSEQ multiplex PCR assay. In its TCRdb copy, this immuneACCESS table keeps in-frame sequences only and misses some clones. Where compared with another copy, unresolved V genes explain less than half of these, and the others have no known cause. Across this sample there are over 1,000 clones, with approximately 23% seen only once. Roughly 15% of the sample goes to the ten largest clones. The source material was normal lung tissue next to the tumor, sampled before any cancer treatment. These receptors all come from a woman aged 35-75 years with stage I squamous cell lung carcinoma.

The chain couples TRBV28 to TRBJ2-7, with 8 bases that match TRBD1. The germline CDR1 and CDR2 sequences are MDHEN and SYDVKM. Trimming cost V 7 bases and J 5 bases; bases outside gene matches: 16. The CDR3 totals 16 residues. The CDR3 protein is CASIGGARTGRNEQYF. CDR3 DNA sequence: TGTGCCAGCATCGGAGGGGCGAGGACAGGGAGGAACGAGCAGTACTTC. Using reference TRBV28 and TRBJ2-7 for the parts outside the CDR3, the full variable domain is DVKVTQSSRYLVKRTGEKVFLECVQDMDHENMFWYRQDPGLGLRLIYFSYDVKMKEKGDIPEGYSVSREKKERFSLILESASTNQTSMYLCASIGGARTGRNEQYFGPGTRLTVT.

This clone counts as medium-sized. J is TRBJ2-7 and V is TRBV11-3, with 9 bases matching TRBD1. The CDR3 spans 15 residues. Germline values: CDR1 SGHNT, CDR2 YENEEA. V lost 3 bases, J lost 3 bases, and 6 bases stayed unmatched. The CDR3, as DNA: TGTGCCAGCAGCTTGGCCGTGACAGGGGGCTACGAGCAGTACTTC. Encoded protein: CASSLAVTGGYEQYF.

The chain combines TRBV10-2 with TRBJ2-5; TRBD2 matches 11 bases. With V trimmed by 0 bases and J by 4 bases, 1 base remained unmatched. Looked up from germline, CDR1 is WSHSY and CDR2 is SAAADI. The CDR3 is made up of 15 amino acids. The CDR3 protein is CASSESGLAVETQYF. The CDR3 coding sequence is TGCGCCAGCAGTGAGTCGGGACTAGCGGTAGAGACCCAGTACTTC.

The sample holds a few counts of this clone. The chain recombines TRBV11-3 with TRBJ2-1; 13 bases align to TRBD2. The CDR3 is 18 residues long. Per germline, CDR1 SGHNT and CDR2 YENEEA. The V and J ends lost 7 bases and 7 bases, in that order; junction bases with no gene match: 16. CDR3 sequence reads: CASIPGTSGDPPQNEQFF. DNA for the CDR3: TGTGCCAGCATCCCCGGGACTAGCGGGGACCCCCCCCAAAATGAGCAGTTCTTC.

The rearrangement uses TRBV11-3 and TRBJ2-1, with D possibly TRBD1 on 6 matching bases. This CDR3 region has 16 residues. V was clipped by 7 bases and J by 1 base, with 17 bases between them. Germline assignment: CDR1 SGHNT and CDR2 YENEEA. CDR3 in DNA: TGTGCCAGCACCCCCGCCGTCGACAGGTCCTACAATGAGCAGTTCTTC. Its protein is CASTPAVDRSYNEQFF.

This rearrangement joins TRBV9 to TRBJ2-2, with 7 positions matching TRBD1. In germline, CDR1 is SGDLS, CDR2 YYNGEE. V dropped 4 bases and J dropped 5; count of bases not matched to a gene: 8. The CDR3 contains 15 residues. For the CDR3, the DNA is TGTGCCAGCAGCCCGACGACAGGGTTGACCGGGGAGCTGTTTTTT. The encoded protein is CASSPTTGLTGELFF.